This T cell receptor (beta chain) was obtained from a study of OX40 agonist ivuxolimab in advanced cancers. This table comes from immunoSEQ multiplex PCR, and its TCRdb copy is limited to in-frame clones, with some not included. The table records under 25,000 clones, roughly 82% of them present only once. V lost 3 bases to trimming and J lost 8 bases, with 13 bases between them. Germline CDR1 MDHEN, CDR2 SYDVKM. The CDR3 totals 13 residues. This TCR was sampled from an adult with an advanced solid tumor such as melanoma, head and neck, liver or kidney cancer. This chain uses TRBV28 with TRBJ1-2; D possibly corresponds to TRBD1 (5 bases). This material consisted of CD4+ or CD8+ T cells sorted from blood, taken in a trial of the OX40 agonist ivuxolimab. In nucleotides, the CDR3 is TGTGCCAGCAGTTTCGTAGGGGCGGGAGGCTACACCTTC. It codes for CASSFVGAGGYTF.